The clone carrying this T cell receptor beta chain has a handful of counts. What it recognizes is unknown. The sample is drawn from a study of beta chain features in type 1 diabetes. Expressed TCRB transcripts were sequenced because the isolated RNA had all been reverse transcribed beforehand. The table came from immunoSEQ multiplex PCR; TCRdb's copy has only in-frame clones and leaves some out. Of about 180,000 clones in the sample, approximately 7.9% were seen once. Points from the study as a whole: Possibly, sequencing cDNA over-represented cells that had high TCR expression levels. TCRB repertoires of naive, central memory and Treg cells appeared more similar among patients than among healthy donors. Within each of all four CD4+ subsets, Type 1 diabetes patients had TCRB CDR3s that were moderately but significantly shorter.

The CDR3 is made up of 16 amino acids. After removal of 1 base from V and 6 bases from J, the junction contained 9 bases not matched to a gene. Germline CDR1 reads SGHTA; CDR2 reads FQGNSA. In total, each donor contributed a single heparinised blood draw that averaged roughly 100 mL. The chain recombines TRBV7-2 with TRBJ1-2; 9 nucleotides match TRBD1. The receptor's source is a man aged 18 to 30 with type 1 diabetes. The specimen sequenced was central memory CD4+ T cells from blood. The CDR3 coding sequence is TGTGCCAGCAGCTTAGTTGTAGGACAGGGGTTGAATGGCTACACCTTC. Translating it yields CASSLVVGQGLNGYTF.